These 27 T cell receptor beta chains originate from one sample sequenced in a study of CD8 T cells in ankylosing spondylitis. TCRdb re-derived calls from the 5' RACE reads in MiXCR, one entry per CDR3 protein. Of under 250,000 distinct CDR3 sequences in the sample, roughly 32% are singletons; the top ten hold 4% to 5.5%. What was sequenced was blood, either unsorted or a sorted T cell fraction (not recorded which). The origin of the receptors is a male donor with ankylosing spondylitis or in good health (not recorded which).

The CDR3 sequence: CASSQAGTDYEQYF. CDR3 nucleotide sequence: TGTGCCAGCAGCCAGGCCGGGACAGACTACGAGCAGTACTTC. This chain uses TRBV3-1 with TRBJ2-7; TRBD1 agrees at 7 bases. Trimming at V came to 3 bases and at J to 3 bases, leaving 5 bases not matched to a gene. CDR3 length: 14 amino acids. The V gene's germline CDR1 is LGHDT and CDR2 YNNKEL (reference sequence).

V usage is TRBV29-1 and J usage is TRBJ1-2; 8 nucleotides line up with TRBD1. Per germline, CDR1 SQVTM and CDR2 ANQGSEA. The length of the CDR3 is 13 residues. V shed 5 bases and J 0 bases; nucleotides not matched to a gene: 2. CDR3 in amino acids: CSVKQGANYGYTF. The CDR3 DNA follows: TGCAGCGTTAAACAGGGGGCTAACTATGGCTACACCTTC.

A few counts support this clonotype. The rearrangement joins TRBV12-3 or TRBV12-4 to TRBJ1-1; a weak D match, TRBD1 (6 bases). With 6 bases removed from V and 4 bases from J, the gap between germline ends came to 12 bases. The CDR3 covers 13 residues. The CDR3 nucleotides are TGTGCCAGCAGCGAAACAGGGACCACTGAAGCTTTCTTT. Translating it yields CASSETGTTEAFF.

CDR3 protein: CASSPVAGGLSDTQYF. The CDR3 DNA sequence: TGTGCCAGCAGCCCAGTAGCGGGGGGTTTATCAGATACGCAGTATTTT. J is TRBJ2-3 and V is TRBV7-6, with 10 bases matching TRBD2. In germline, CDR1 is SGHVS, CDR2 FNYEAQ. V lost 5 bases, J lost 4 bases, and 9 bases stayed unmatched. CDR3 length: 16 amino acids.

J is TRBJ2-1 and V is TRBV20-1; 10 bases line up with TRBD2. Germline V gene data show CDR1 as DFQATT and CDR2 as SNEGSKA (reference sequence). The junction had 4 bases not matched to a gene; V was cut back by 6 bases and J by 2 bases. The CDR3 sequence is 14 residues long. The CDR3: CSAKGLAAYNEQFF. CDR3 in DNA: TGCAGTGCCAAAGGACTAGCGGCCTACAATGAGCAGTTCTTC.

This CDR3 is CAISEGLAGASYEQYF. CDR3 coding DNA: TGTGCCATCAGTGAGGGACTAGCGGGCGCCTCCTACGAGCAGTACTTC. The chain links TRBV10-3 to TRBJ2-7; 11 bases agree with TRBD2. V was pared by 2 bases and J by 0 bases, with 3 bases of the junction left unmatched. The germline gives CDR1 ENHRY, CDR2 SYGVKD. The CDR3 sequence is 16 residues long.

The CDR3 DNA reads TGCAGCGTTCGATATCGTGGTGAGCAGTTCTTC. It codes for CSVRYRGEQFF. The V and J genes are TRBV29-1 and TRBJ2-1; no firm D call. This CDR3 has 11 amino acids. Germline CDR1 SQVTM, CDR2 ANQGSEA. The V end was cut by 5 bases, the J end by 9 bases, with 11 bases between.

This clonotype was observed a handful of times. The rearrangement links TRBV20-1 to TRBJ2-4, with 9 bases matching TRBD2. The CDR3 loop spans 19 amino acids. Trimming at V came to 4 bases and at J to 0 bases, leaving 16 bases not matched to a gene. CDR1 is DFQATT, CDR2 SNEGSKA, per germline (reference sequence). The CDR3 region is CSANAYIAGGDLAKNIQYF. The CDR3 DNA is TGCAGTGCTAACGCTTATATTGCGGGGGGGGATCTAGCCAAAAACATTCAGTACTTC.

There are a few counts of this clonotype. J is TRBJ2-2 and V is TRBV25-1; D is undetermined. CDR1 is MGHDK and CDR2 is SYGVNS in the germline V gene. Trimming removed 8 bases at V and 7 bases at J, with 5 bases between. CDR3 length: 10 amino acids. The CDR3 here is CASGRGELFF. The CDR3 DNA is TGTGCCAGCGGGCGCGGGGAGCTGTTTTTT.

The table lists this clonotype with a few counts. This rearrangement joins TRBV12-3 or TRBV12-4 to TRBJ2-7; TRBD1 might be the D (7 bases). V shed 7 bases and J shed 4 bases, with 11 bases lying between them. This CDR3 has 12 residues. The DNA of the CDR3 is TGTGCCAGCACCCCAGGGGGGTACGAGCAGTACTTC. It specifies CASTPGGYEQYF.

V and J are TRBV4-1 and TRBJ2-7; weak D call: TRBD1 (6 bases). From germline, CDR1 is MGHRA and CDR2 YSYEKL. V lost 5 bases to trimming and J lost 6 bases, with 14 bases between them. The CDR3 extends over 13 amino acids. The DNA of the CDR3 is TGCGCCAGCAGCGAACAGGGTTCCGGCGAGCAGTACTTC. The encoded protein is CASSEQGSGEQYF.

The rearrangement uses TRBV12-3 or TRBV12-4 and TRBJ1-1; the D gene is possibly TRBD1 (5 bases). V lost 3 bases and J lost 4, with 12 bases in between. The CDR3 runs 14 residues. The CDR3 reads CASSLGVAGTEAFF. Written as DNA, the CDR3 is TGTGCCAGCAGTTTGGGGGTGGCGGGCACTGAAGCTTTCTTT.

This clonotype has only a few counts. This chain joins TRBV5-1 and TRBJ2-5; TRBD2 matches 11 bases. The CDR3 contains 18 residues. V trimming: 0 bases; J trimming: 2 bases; junction bases outside the gene matches: 9. Germline CDR1 is SGHRS and CDR2 is YFSETQ. This CDR3 is CASSLGASGGTTQETQYF. CDR3 in DNA: TGCGCCAGCAGCTTGGGGGCTAGCGGGGGGACGACGCAAGAGACCCAGTACTTC.

The chain links TRBV27 to TRBJ1-5; TRBD1 is a possible D gene (6 bases). Germline CDR1 is MNHEY and CDR2 is SMNVEV (reference sequence). The CDR3 contains 13 residues. Trimming took 5 bases from V and 7 from J, leaving 12 bases between them. CDR3 protein: CASSPEGVQPQHF. The CDR3 coding sequence is TGTGCCAGCAGTCCAGAGGGGGTACAGCCCCAGCATTTT.

J is TRBJ2-2 and V is TRBV5-1; TRBD2 matches 10 bases. The CDR3 extends over 16 amino acids. V shed 3 bases, J shed 9 bases, and the junction held 11 bases outside the gene matches. Germline V gene lookup returns CDR1 SGHRS and CDR2 YFSETQ. Here the CDR3 DNA reads TGCGCCAGCAGCTCCGACGGGACTAGCGCCTACCGGGAGCTGTTTTTT. Its protein product is CASSSDGTSAYRELFF.

The chain carries TRBV4-1 and TRBJ2-7, with 12 positions matching TRBD1. CDR1 and CDR2 from the germline V gene are MGHRA and YSYEKL. V was clipped by 1 base and J by 6 bases; unmatched bases: 4. The length of the CDR3 is 15 residues. The CDR3 loop is CASSQVGTGGFEQYF. The DNA of the CDR3 is TGCGCCAGCAGCCAAGTCGGGACAGGGGGCTTCGAGCAGTACTTC.

This clonotype was seen a single time. The chain combines TRBV2 with TRBJ2-5; D is unclear. The CDR3 is made up of 11 amino acids. CDR1 is SNHLY, CDR2 FYNNEI, per germline. Trimming pared 6 bases from V and 4 bases from J, leaving 6 bases between. The CDR3 sequence is CASSAPETQYF. CDR3 nucleotides: TGTGCCAGCAGCGCGCCAGAGACCCAGTACTTC.

This chain connects TRBV12-3 or TRBV12-4 to TRBJ2-7; perhaps TRBD1 as D (6 bases). Deletions cut 8 bases from V and 2 bases from J, with 13 bases between. This CDR3 has 13 residues. The CDR3 coding sequence is TGTGCCAGCGCTGGACAGAGAGCCTACGAGCAGTACTTC. Protein product: CASAGQRAYEQYF.

This clonotype was detected a few times. The chain uses TRBV20-1 and TRBJ2-3; 10 bases map to TRBD1. Trimming at V came to 3 bases and at J to 8 bases, leaving 11 bases not matched to a gene. The CDR3 is 15 amino acids. Per germline, CDR1 DFQATT and CDR2 SNEGSKA (reference sequence). The CDR3 DNA reads as TGCAGTGCTAGTCTCGGGACAGGGGCTTTCGGTACGCAGTATTTT. Translated, it gives CSASLGTGAFGTQYF.

The rearrangement uses TRBV28 and TRBJ2-7, with D maybe TRBD2 (5 bases). From germline, CDR1 is MDHEN and CDR2 SYDVKM. V lost 5 bases, J lost 0 bases, and 14 bases lay in between. The CDR3 sequence is 15 residues long. This chain's CDR3 is CASSQGGTSSYEQYF. Here the CDR3 DNA reads TGTGCCAGCAGTCAAGGAGGTACTAGCTCCTACGAGCAGTACTTC. Full variable domain (remainder filled in from reference TRBV28 and TRBJ2-7): DVKVTQSSRYLVKRTGEKVFLECVQDMDHENMFWYRQDPGLGLRLIYFSYDVKMKEKGDIPEGYSVSREKKERFSLILESASTNQTSMYLCASSQGGTSSYEQYFGPGTRLTVT.

V gene TRBV27 combines with J gene TRBJ2-1; perhaps TRBD2 as D (7 bases). Deletions cut 3 bases from V and 5 bases from J, with 14 bases between. Germline V gene sequence: CDR1 MNHEY, CDR2 SMNVEV (reference sequence). The CDR3 sequence is 15 residues long. The CDR3 DNA is TGTGCCAGCAGTTTGGGGGGGGCTTTTAACAATGAGCAGTTCTTC. It is translated as CASSLGGAFNNEQFF.

This clonotype was counted a few times. In DNA, the CDR3 is TGCAGTGCGAGGGACAATAGCAATCAGCCCCAGCATTTT. It codes for CSARDNSNQPQHF. The rearrangement joins TRBV20-1 to TRBJ1-5, with D maybe TRBD1 (6 bases). Trimming shortened V by 6 bases and J by 0 bases, and 9 bases separated the two germline ends. The CDR3 runs to 13 residues. CDR1 is DFQATT and CDR2 is SNEGSKA in the germline V gene (reference sequence).

In its sample, this clonotype was seen a few times. The chain carries TRBV5-1 and TRBJ2-3, with D possibly TRBD2 on 6 matching bases. The germline V gene has CDR1 SGHRS and CDR2 YFSETQ. V lost 0 bases to trimming and J lost 0 bases, with 8 bases between them. The CDR3 has 15 residues. CDR3 nucleotides: TGCGCCAGCAGCTTGGCTAGCGCGAGCACAGATACGCAGTATTTT. This codes for CASSLASASTDTQYF.

The chain joins TRBV15 to TRBJ1-4; D not resolved. This CDR3 has 13 residues. Trimming took 6 bases from V and 7 from J, leaving 12 bases between them. Germline V CDR1 and CDR2: LNHNV, YYDKDF (reference sequence). The CDR3 region is CATSMWEIEKLFF. DNA for the CDR3: TGTGCCACCAGTATGTGGGAGATTGAAAAACTGTTTTTT. Looking up the rest from reference TRBV15 and TRBJ1-4 gives the full variable domain: DAMVIQNPRYQVTQFGKPVTLSCSQTLNHNVMYWYQQKSSQAPKLLFHYYDKDFNNEADTPDNFQSRRPNTSFCFLDIRSPGLGDTAMYLCATSMWEIEKLFFGSGTQLSVL.

This clonotype showed up many times. The rearrangement uses TRBV7-2 and TRBJ2-3, with D possibly TRBD2 on 6 matching bases. Deletions cut 4 bases from V and 4 bases from J, with 6 bases between. CDR1 SGHTA and CDR2 FQGNSA come from the germline V gene. The CDR3 loop spans 12 amino acids. CDR3 in amino acids: CASSSGADTQYF. The CDR3 region has the DNA TGTGCCAGCAGCTCGGGGGCAGATACGCAGTATTTT. Together with reference TRBV7-2 and TRBJ2-3, the CDR3 gives the full variable domain: GAGVSQSPSNKVTEKGKDVELRCDPISGHTALYWYRQSLGQGLEFLIYFQGNSAPDKSGLPSDRFSAERTGGSVSTLTIQRTQQEDSAVYLCASSSGADTQYFGPGTRLTVL.

There are a few counts of this clonotype. The chain uses TRBV11-2 and TRBJ1-5; D remains ambiguous. Trimming pared 0 bases from V and 5 bases from J, leaving 8 bases between. Germline CDR1 SGHAT, CDR2 FQNNGV. The CDR3 consists of 14 residues. In DNA form, the CDR3 reads TGTGCCAGCAGCTTAGAAGGGCAGTATCAGCCCCAGCATTTT. Residues: CASSLEGQYQPQHF.

This clonotype occurred many times. This chain uses TRBV20-1 with TRBJ2-7; no clear D. The V and J ends lost 2 bases and 3 bases respectively, with 2 bases between them. The CDR3 sequence is 10 residues long. The V gene's germline CDR1 is DFQATT and CDR2 SNEGSKA (reference sequence). This chain's CDR3 is CSARSYEQYF. The DNA for the CDR3 is TGCAGTGCTAGAAGCTACGAGCAGTACTTC.